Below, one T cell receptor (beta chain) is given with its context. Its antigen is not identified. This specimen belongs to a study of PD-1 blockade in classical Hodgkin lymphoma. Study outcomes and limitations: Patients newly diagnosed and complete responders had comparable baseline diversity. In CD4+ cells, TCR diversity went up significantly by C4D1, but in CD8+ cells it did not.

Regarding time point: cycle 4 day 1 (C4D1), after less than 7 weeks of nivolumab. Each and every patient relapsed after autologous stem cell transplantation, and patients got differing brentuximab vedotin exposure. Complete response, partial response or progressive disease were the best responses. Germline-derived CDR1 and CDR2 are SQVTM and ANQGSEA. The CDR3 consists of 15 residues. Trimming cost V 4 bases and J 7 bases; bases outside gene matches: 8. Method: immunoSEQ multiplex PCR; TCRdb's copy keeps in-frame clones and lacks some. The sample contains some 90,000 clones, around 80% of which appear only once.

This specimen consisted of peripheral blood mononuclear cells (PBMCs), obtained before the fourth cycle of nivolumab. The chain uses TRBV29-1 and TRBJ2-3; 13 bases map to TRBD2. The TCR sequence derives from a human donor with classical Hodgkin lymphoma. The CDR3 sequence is CSVGARTSGSNTQYF. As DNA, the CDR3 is TGCAGCGTTGGAGCAAGGACTAGCGGGAGCAATACGCAGTATTTT.